These 28 T cell receptor beta chains share one sample of origin, sequenced in a study of blood T cell repertoires in COVID-19. Sequencing was performed with immunoSEQ multiplex PCR; in TCRdb, only in-frame clones are kept and a portion is missing. The data show around 100,000 clones, around four fifths seen once. The sample taken for sequencing was peripheral blood. Receptor source: a woman aged 70 to 79 with acute or convalescent COVID-19.

This clone has a single count. This chain links TRBV6-6 with TRBJ1-1; D may be TRBD1 (6 bases). From germline, CDR1 is MNHNY and CDR2 SVGAGI (reference sequence). The V end was cut by 5 bases, the J end by 6 bases, with 13 bases between. The CDR3 is 13 amino acids. The CDR3, as DNA: TGTGCCAGCAGTCACAACAGGGACGCTGAAGCTTTCTTT. Protein sequence: CASSHNRDAEAFF.

The chain uses TRBV5-6 and TRBJ2-7; weak D call: TRBD1 (6 bases). Germline CDR1 is SGHDT and CDR2 is YYEEEE. The CDR3 covers 14 residues. V shed 4 bases and J shed 1 base, with 12 bases lying between them. CDR3 sequence (DNA): TGTGCCAGCAGCCCCCAGACAGGTTCCTACGAGCAGTACTTC. Protein: CASSPQTGSYEQYF.

This chain links TRBV5-1 with TRBJ1-1, with 7 bases identical to TRBD1. V shed 5 bases and J 0 bases; nucleotides not matched to a gene: 7. Per the germline V gene, CDR1 is SGHRS and CDR2 is YFSETQ. The CDR3 loop spans 15 amino acids. CDR3 sequence reads: CASRESGGMNTEAFF. For the CDR3, the DNA is TGCGCCAGCAGAGAGTCAGGGGGGATGAACACTGAAGCTTTCTTT.

The CDR3 loop reads CASSESGGNYGYTF. Written as DNA, the CDR3 is TGTGCCAGCAGTGAATCTGGAGGTAACTATGGCTACACCTTC. This sequence joins TRBV25-1 and TRBJ1-2, with unresolved D. In germline, CDR1 is MGHDK, CDR2 SYGVNS. V lost 1 base and J 1 base, leaving 7 bases between the germline ends. The CDR3 extends over 14 amino acids.

This clone was found a few times. This sequence joins TRBV19 and TRBJ1-6, with TRBD1 matching 9 bases. The length of the CDR3 is 14 residues. Germline trimming cut 6 bases from V and 10 bases from J; bases unmatched to any gene: 7. The germline V gene encodes CDR1 LNHDA and CDR2 SQIVND (reference sequence). CDR3 bases: TGTGCCAGTAGCGGGACAGGGACGGGATCACCCCTCCACTTT. The encoded protein is CASSGTGTGSPLHF.

The V and J genes are TRBV28 and TRBJ2-7; TRBD1 aligns across 7 bases. V lost 2 bases and J lost 4; bases outside the gene matches: 2. The V gene's germline CDR1 is MDHEN and CDR2 SYDVKM. This CDR3 has 13 residues. The CDR3 nucleotides are TGTGCCAGCAGTTTAAGGGGGCAATACGAGCAGTACTTC. It translates to CASSLRGQYEQYF.

The chain recombines TRBV18 with TRBJ2-1; D ambiguous. V was shortened by 5 bases and J by 12 bases, with 8 bases between the two germline ends. This CDR3 contains 10 residues. Per germline, CDR1 KGHSH and CDR2 LQKENI. CDR3 sequence reads: CASSSGLQFF. The DNA for the CDR3 is TGTGCCAGCTCATCCGGGTTGCAGTTCTTC.

The V call is TRBV11-2, the J call TRBJ2-3, with 7 nucleotides matching TRBD2. This CDR3 comprises 17 residues. Germline V gene sequence: CDR1 SGHAT, CDR2 FQNNGV. Trimming removed 5 bases from V and 0 bases from J; junction bases left unmatched: 11. The CDR3 reads CASSPWRGTRSTDTQYF. In DNA, the CDR3 is TGTGCCAGCAGCCCGTGGCGGGGGACGAGAAGCACAGATACGCAGTATTTT.

The rearrangement links TRBV2 to TRBJ1-4, with no clear D. The CDR3 spans 15 residues. Germline loops: CDR1 SNHLY, CDR2 FYNNEI. V dropped 4 bases and J dropped 0 bases, with 9 bases sitting between them. CDR3 amino acids: CASSAQESTNEKLFF. The CDR3 DNA sequence: TGTGCCAGCAGTGCTCAGGAATCAACTAATGAAAAACTGTTTTTT.

The chain links TRBV13 to TRBJ1-3; perhaps TRBD1 as D (5 bases). Between the trimmed V and J ends, which lost 8 bases and 0 bases, there was a span of 14 bases. CDR3 length equals 15 residues. The germline V gene has CDR1 PRHDT and CDR2 FYEKMQ (reference sequence). CDR3 loop: CASSNRGISGNTIYF. CDR3 DNA sequence: TGTGCCAGCTCAAATAGGGGAATCTCTGGAAACACCATATATTTT.

V usage is TRBV5-1 and J usage is TRBJ1-1; D may be TRBD1 (6 bases). Germline V gene sequence: CDR1 SGHRS, CDR2 YFSETQ. This CDR3 comprises 13 residues. V was clipped by 7 bases and J by 1 base, with 11 bases between them. The CDR3 DNA reads as TGCGCCAGCGGATTGACAGGGAACACTGAAGCTTTCTTT. Translating gives CASGLTGNTEAFF.

The CDR3 nucleotides read TGTGCCAGCAGCGCAACCGGACAGGGGGCTATCCAAGAGACCCAGTACTTC. Translating gives CASSATGQGAIQETQYF. The chain couples TRBV7-8 to TRBJ2-5, with 11 bases that match TRBD1. The CDR3 is made up of 17 amino acids. CDR1 and CDR2 from the germline V gene are SGHVS and FQNEAQ. V was clipped by 5 bases and J by 1 base; unmatched bases: 9.

This chain links TRBV2 with TRBJ1-4; the match to TRBD1 covers 11 bases. The germline V gene has CDR1 SNHLY and CDR2 FYNNEI. The trim removed 6 bases at V and 6 bases at J, leaving 3 bases unmatched. The CDR3 sequence is 14 residues long. CDR3 nucleotides: TGTGCCAGCAGGCGGGACAGGGGGGATGAAAAACTGTTTTTT. Translating gives CASRRDRGDEKLFF.

CDR3 sequence: CASSARWREGQEQFF. The CDR3, as DNA: TGTGCCAGCAGTGCCCGTTGGCGGGAGGGCCAAGAGCAGTTCTTC. The V and J genes are TRBV3-1 (or the pseudogene TRBV3-2) and TRBJ2-1; 9 bases agree with TRBD2. V dropped 6 bases and J dropped 10; count of bases not matched to a gene: 13. CDR1 and CDR2 (germline): LGHDT, YNNKEL (reference sequence). There are 15 residues in the CDR3.

The chain links TRBV28 to TRBJ2-3; 9 positions match TRBD1. Trimming cost V 7 bases and J 14 bases; bases outside gene matches: 10. Germline V lookup: CDR1 MDHEN, CDR2 SYDVKM. The CDR3 runs 12 residues. CDR3 sequence reads: CASIGGRDRVYF. Written as DNA, the CDR3 is TGTGCCAGCATTGGGGGTAGGGACAGGGTGTATTTT.

The gene calls are TRBV6-2 or TRBV6-3 and TRBJ1-1, with D unresolved. CDR3 length: 13 residues. Trimming took off 0 bases at V and 2 bases at J, with 4 bases between the two ends. Germline V CDR1 and CDR2: MNHEY, SVGEGT. CDR3 bases: TGTGCCAGCAGTTACTCCCTTAACACTGAAGCTTTCTTT. This translates into CASSYSLNTEAFF.

V and J are TRBV6-5 and TRBJ2-2; weak D call: TRBD2 (5 bases). V lost 6 bases, J lost 8 bases, and 16 bases lay in between. CDR1 is MNHEY, CDR2 SVGAGI, per germline. The CDR3 runs 14 residues. Here the CDR3 reads CASRPSDRRGELFF. The CDR3 nucleotides read TGTGCCAGCAGGCCTTCGGATCGGAGGGGGGAGCTGTTTTTT.

V is TRBV14 and J is TRBJ1-2; D gene uncertain. V was cut by 3 bases and J by 7 bases, with 9 bases left in between. The CDR3 is 12 residues long. CDR1 is SGHDN, CDR2 FVKESK, per germline. CDR3 in amino acids: CASSHTTGGYTF. The CDR3 DNA reads as TGTGCCAGCAGCCATACCACCGGTGGCTACACCTTC.

The chain joins TRBV18 to TRBJ1-1; no reliable D call. Germline V CDR1 and CDR2: KGHSH, LQKENI. Trimming took 6 bases from V and 1 from J, leaving 15 bases between them. The CDR3 is made up of 15 amino acids. The DNA of the CDR3 is TGTGCCAGCTCCCCCCAATTAGGAGAGAACACTGAAGCTTTCTTT. Its translation is CASSPQLGENTEAFF. The full variable domain, with the rest looked up from reference TRBV18 and TRBJ1-1, is NAGVMQNPRHLVRRRGQEARLRCSPMKGHSHVYWYRQLPEEGLKFMVYLQKENIIDESGMPKERFSAEFPKEGPSILRIQQVVRGDSAAYFCASSPQLGENTEAFFGQGTRLTVV.

V and J are TRBV11-2 and TRBJ2-1; 8 bases are a match to TRBD2. Per germline, CDR1 SGHAT and CDR2 FQNNGV. The CDR3 runs to 15 residues. V trimming: 1 base; J trimming: 9 bases; junction bases outside the gene matches: 8. Here the CDR3 reads CASSLAGGLVGEQFF. CDR3 DNA: TGTGCCAGCAGCTTAGCGGGAGGGCTTGTCGGTGAGCAGTTCTTC. The full variable domain, rest sourced from reference TRBV11-2 and TRBJ2-1, is EAGVAQSPRYKIIEKRQSVAFWCNPISGHATLYWYQQILGQGPKLLIQFQNNGVVDDSQLPKDRFSAERLKGVDSTLKIQPAKLEDSAVYLCASSLAGGLVGEQFFGPGTRLTVL.

This chain links TRBV7-2 with TRBJ1-2; TRBD1 agrees at 9 bases. Germline V gene lookup returns CDR1 SGHTA and CDR2 FQGNSA. The junction had 5 bases not matched to a gene; V was cut back by 5 bases and J by 4 bases. The CDR3 is 14 residues long. CDR3 DNA sequence: TGTGCCAGCAGCCGGACAGGGGTGGGCTATGGCTACACCTTC. It translates to CASSRTGVGYGYTF.

The V gene is TRBV5-4, the J gene TRBJ1-1, with 9 nucleotides matching TRBD1. The germline CDR1 and CDR2 sequences are SGHNT and YYREEE (reference sequence). The CDR3 has 14 amino acids. Trimming took 5 bases from V and 5 from J; bases not matched to a gene: 7. The CDR3 sequence is CASSLQGARTEAFF. In DNA, the CDR3 is TGTGCCAGCAGTTTACAGGGGGCGAGGACTGAAGCTTTCTTT.

The chain couples TRBV29-1 to TRBJ2-7, with 10 bases aligning to TRBD1. CDR1 and CDR2 from the germline V gene are SQVTM and ANQGSEA. The CDR3 totals 13 residues. The trim removed 6 bases at V and 2 bases at J, leaving 4 bases unmatched. The DNA of the CDR3 is TGCAGCGTCCGGGGACAGGGGCCCTACGAGCAGTACTTC. Encoded protein: CSVRGQGPYEQYF.

The genes are TRBV2 and TRBJ2-2; D is unclear. V lost 6 bases to trimming and J lost 6 bases, with 5 bases between them. This CDR3 is 11 amino acids long. The V gene's germline CDR1 is SNHLY and CDR2 FYNNEI. The CDR3 DNA sequence: TGTGCCAGCAGGGCATCCGGGGAGCTGTTTTTT. Its translation: CASRASGELFF.

V usage is TRBV10-3 and J usage is TRBJ1-5; TRBD1 matches at 7 bases. The CDR3 spans 15 residues. Germline CDR1 reads ENHRY; CDR2 reads SYGVKD. The trim removed 2 bases at V and 5 bases at J, leaving 6 bases unmatched. CDR3 loop: CAISENTGVDQPQHF. CDR3 DNA: TGTGCCATCAGTGAGAACACAGGGGTGGATCAGCCCCAGCATTTT.

This clone came up once. This sequence joins TRBV28 and TRBJ1-4; 9 positions agree with TRBD1. CDR3 size: 16 residues. With V trimmed by 3 bases and J by 2 bases, 4 bases remained unmatched. CDR1 is MDHEN, CDR2 SYDVKM, per germline. The CDR3 is CASSFYRGQTNEKLFF. In DNA form, the CDR3 reads TGTGCCAGCAGTTTCTACAGGGGGCAGACTAATGAAAAACTGTTTTTT.

The chain couples TRBV7-9 to TRBJ2-1; 7 bases fit TRBD2. The germline V gene encodes CDR1 SEHNR and CDR2 FQNEAQ (reference sequence). The trim removed 1 base at V and 0 bases at J, leaving 12 bases unmatched. The CDR3 has 19 residues. For the CDR3, the DNA is TGTGCCAGCAGCTTAGTGGGGGTCCCTAGCGGTCGCTCCTACAATGAGCAGTTCTTC. It yields the protein CASSLVGVPSGRSYNEQFF.

This clone occurred once. Different DNA sequences within this sample yield the same CDR3. The genes are TRBV7-9 and TRBJ2-7; 8 bases line up with TRBD1. The V and J ends lost 2 bases and 4 bases, in that order; junction bases with no gene match: 4. CDR3 length: 14 amino acids. Per germline, CDR1 SEHNR and CDR2 FQNEAQ (reference sequence). The CDR3 region is CASSLSGGAYEQYF. DNA for the CDR3: TGTGCCAGCAGCTTATCAGGGGGCGCATACGAGCAGTACTTC.